This T cell receptor beta chain stems from a study of shared clonotypes between healthy human individuals. V gave up 3 bases and J gave up 4 bases, with 12 bases separating them. This CDR3 has 15 amino acids. Germline CDR1 is MDHEN and CDR2 is SYDVKM. In regard to this clone: Its antigen is unknown.

Study-wide points: A reduction in generation probabilities was seen for non-shared clonotypes relative to those shared by all four donors.

Using immunoSEQ multiplex PCR, the repertoire was profiled, and TCRdb retains in-frame clones only, with some absent. The table lists roughly 1,800,000 clones, about 94% of them singletons. Terminally differentiated effector memory CD45RA+ cells were left out of the naive CD8 fraction, which was CD45RO-negative and positively selected for CCR7. The sequenced material came from naive CD8+ T cells sorted from blood. This sequence joins TRBV28 and TRBJ2-2; perhaps TRBD1 as D (5 bases). This sequence originates from a man in his late teens or twenties in good health. The CDR3 DNA follows: TGTGCCAGCAGTTTTGAGATTACAGGCACCGGGGAGCTGTTTTTT. Amino acids: CASSFEITGTGELFF.